These T cell receptor beta chains were read from a single sample in a study of blood T cell repertoires in COVID-19. Method: immunoSEQ multiplex PCR; TCRdb's copy keeps in-frame clones and lacks some. The table lists roughly 200,000 clones, roughly 84% of them singletons. Sequenced: PBMCs or T cells enriched from blood (not recorded which). These receptor sequences come from a man younger than 40 in a cohort exposed to, infected with or recovered from COVID-19 (not recorded which). CDR3s include the opening cysteine and the closing phenylalanine or tryptophan. The order of the fields is CDR3 protein, J gene, V gene.

CDR3aa: CSVTSGTGGLGTEAFF
j_gene: TRBJ1-1
v_gene: TRBV29-1

CDR3aa: CASSFSGRALEETQYF
j_gene: TRBJ2-5
v_gene: TRBV7-2

CDR3aa: CASSQDRGRGEAFF
j_gene: TRBJ1-1
v_gene: TRBV4-2

CDR3aa: CASSARSAGGSNEKLFF
j_gene: TRBJ1-4
v_gene: TRBV9

CDR3aa: CASSLGGTIPSEQFF
j_gene: TRBJ2-1
v_gene: TRBV7-2

CDR3aa: CASSQSPHFYEQYF
j_gene: TRBJ2-7
v_gene: TRBV3-1/TRBV3-2

CDR3aa: CASSEGWGGNQPQHF
j_gene: TRBJ1-5
v_gene: TRBV6-1

CDR3aa: CASSLELNRGDQPQHF
j_gene: TRBJ1-5
v_gene: TRBV28

CDR3aa: CATQVGGAEAFF
j_gene: TRBJ1-1
v_gene: TRBV19

CDR3aa: CASSVGGQAYNEQFF
j_gene: TRBJ2-1
v_gene: TRBV9

CDR3aa: CASSFQGQGAYEQYF
j_gene: TRBJ2-7
v_gene: TRBV27

CDR3aa: CASSSSGPQHF
j_gene: TRBJ1-5
v_gene: TRBV28

CDR3aa: CASSTPGMASGRAGNNEQFF
j_gene: TRBJ2-1
v_gene: TRBV13

CDR3aa: CASSARDRENTEAFF
j_gene: TRBJ1-1
v_gene: TRBV7-9

CDR3aa: CASSRGTGSNYGYTF
j_gene: TRBJ1-2
v_gene: TRBV6-5

CDR3aa: CASSQAFRGLNTEAFF
j_gene: TRBJ1-1
v_gene: TRBV3-1/TRBV3-2

CDR3aa: CASSSGSGSLNEQFF
j_gene: TRBJ2-1
v_gene: TRBV19

CDR3aa: CASSPPGLAERGDQYF
j_gene: TRBJ2-5
v_gene: TRBV9

CDR3aa: CASSVVGVGYTF
j_gene: TRBJ1-2
v_gene: TRBV2

CDR3aa: CSVDTGYTGELFF
j_gene: TRBJ2-2
v_gene: TRBV29-1

CDR3aa: CASSVAVSSYNEQFF
j_gene: TRBJ2-1
v_gene: TRBV25-1

CDR3aa: CASSEGSSGILADTQYF
j_gene: TRBJ2-3
v_gene: TRBV2

CDR3aa: CASTAGGNSPLHF
j_gene: TRBJ1-6
v_gene: TRBV28

CDR3aa: CASSVAPTGGATEAFF
j_gene: TRBJ1-1
v_gene: TRBV9

CDR3aa: CASNPERSPPDTQYF
j_gene: TRBJ2-3
v_gene: TRBV5-1

CDR3aa: CASRPGTGGFYEQYF
j_gene: TRBJ2-7
v_gene: TRBV19

CDR3aa: CASAVGTRPFTDTQYF
j_gene: TRBJ2-3
v_gene: TRBV19

CDR3aa: CASSLDSGRGGELAFF
j_gene: TRBJ1-1
v_gene: TRBV5-1

CDR3aa: CASSLNRGGLTEAFF
j_gene: TRBJ1-1
v_gene: TRBV7-6

CDR3aa: CASSILLDTLTSGQGISYEQYF
j_gene: TRBJ2-7
v_gene: TRBV28

CDR3aa: CSVAGTDLKLGSYEQYF
j_gene: TRBJ2-7
v_gene: TRBV29-1

CDR3aa: CASSSLIRGQGNNSPLHF
j_gene: TRBJ1-6
v_gene: TRBV7-2

CDR3aa: CATSVGGAGGTEAFF
j_gene: TRBJ1-1
v_gene: TRBV24-1

CDR3aa: CASSLQGFGANVLTF
j_gene: TRBJ2-6
v_gene: TRBV27

CDR3aa: CSASSGYEQYF
j_gene: TRBJ2-7
v_gene: TRBV20-1

CDR3aa: CASSLPTGNEQFF
j_gene: TRBJ2-1
v_gene: TRBV12-3/TRBV12-4

CDR3aa: CASSIRQGADEQYF
j_gene: TRBJ2-7
v_gene: TRBV19

CDR3aa: CATSRRTGSGETQYF
j_gene: TRBJ2-5
v_gene: TRBV15

CDR3aa: CASSPRRVYSYEQYF
j_gene: TRBJ2-7
v_gene: TRBV28

CDR3aa: CASSEHPRDRGIYEQYF
j_gene: TRBJ2-7
v_gene: TRBV6-1

CDR3aa: CASSSATGFTGELFF
j_gene: TRBJ2-2
v_gene: TRBV7-3

CDR3aa: CASRLLAGYNEQFF
j_gene: TRBJ2-1
v_gene: TRBV13

CDR3aa: CASSPDGGFTEAFF
j_gene: TRBJ1-1
v_gene: TRBV5-1